Below are 15 T cell receptor beta chains sequenced from a single sample in a study of human T cells and chemical hapten exposure. Each CDR3 protein gets one entry after TCRdb re-called the RACE reads with MiXCR. The sample holds 270,000 or so distinct CDR3 sequences, roughly 8% seen once. The time point denotes: pre-sensitization, week 0. Described treatment: therapeutic diphenylcyclopropenone sensitization with weekly scalp DPC. The sequences come from whole blood, collected in connection with sensitization to the hapten diphenylcyclopropenone (DPC). These receptors all come from a man between 18 and 29 years old with alopecia areata. Some clones in this sample may be carry-over from other donors' samples.

This clonotype was seen a few times. This chain uses TRBV10-3 with TRBJ1-6; possible D gene TRBD1, 6 bases. V was cut by 3 bases and J by 9 bases, with 12 bases left in between. The CDR3 sequence is 14 residues long. Germline CDR1 and CDR2: ENHRY and SYGVKD. In nucleotides, the CDR3 is TGTGCCATCAGTGAAACAGGGACTGGTTCACCCCTCCACTTT. It is translated as CAISETGTGSPLHF.

This clonotype occurred many times. The chain couples TRBV7-3 to TRBJ1-1; the D is unclear. V shed 1 base and J shed 11 bases, with 5 bases lying between them. Germline CDR1 reads SGHTA; CDR2 reads FQGTGA. The length of the CDR3 is 10 residues. CDR3 DNA: TGTGCCAGCAGCTTAAATTACGCTTTCTTT. This encodes CASSLNYAFF.

This clonotype was detected only a few times. J is TRBJ2-1 and V is TRBV13, with D maybe TRBD1 (5 bases). The ends were cut back, 0 bases at V and 5 bases at J, with 11 bases in the middle. CDR1 and CDR2 (germline): PRHDT, FYEKMQ (reference sequence). The CDR3 length is 15 residues. The CDR3 nucleotides read TGTGCCAGCAGCTTAGGGGGGCCCGTTAACAATGAGCAGTTCTTC. Translating gives CASSLGGPVNNEQFF.

This clonotype has a handful of counts. The chain couples TRBV6-2 or TRBV6-3 to TRBJ1-2; no firm D call. The CDR3 covers 14 residues. Germline values: CDR1 MNHEY, CDR2 SVGEGT. Trimming shortened V by 2 bases and J by 3 bases, and 10 bases separated the two germline ends. The CDR3 is CASSYHPSYYGYTF. The CDR3 DNA reads TGTGCCAGCAGTTACCACCCCTCTTACTATGGCTACACCTTC.

The sample holds a few counts of this clonotype. This sequence joins TRBV11-2 and TRBJ2-7; 8 bases are shared with TRBD1. The V and J ends lost 5 bases and 2 bases, in that order; junction bases with no gene match: 14. The CDR3 totals 17 residues. Germline values: CDR1 SGHAT, CDR2 FQNNGV. The CDR3 region is CASSRLTRDRKAYEQYF. In DNA form, the CDR3 reads TGTGCCAGCAGCCGACTAACCCGGGACAGGAAGGCCTACGAGCAGTACTTC.

This chain links TRBV15 with TRBJ1-5; perhaps TRBD1 as D (6 bases). The CDR3 is made up of 16 amino acids. CDR1 is LNHNV and CDR2 is YYDKDF in the germline V gene (reference sequence). V was shortened by 0 bases and J by 7 bases, with 16 bases between the two germline ends. The DNA for the CDR3 is TGTGCCACCAGCAGAGATTACGGGGGCGGAGGCCAGCCCCAGCATTTT. It codes for CATSRDYGGGGQPQHF.

This clonotype showed up many times. The chain uses TRBV7-8 and TRBJ1-2; no clear D gene. The CDR3 is 13 residues long. The germline V gene has CDR1 SGHVS and CDR2 FQNEAQ. Trimming left V 5 bases short and J 5 bases short, with 12 bases between. The CDR3 loop is CASSPRIVYGYTF. Here the CDR3 DNA reads TGTGCCAGCAGCCCAAGGATAGTGTATGGCTACACCTTC.

Only a few counts were recorded for this clonotype. This chain links TRBV7-2 with TRBJ2-4; either TRBD1 or TRBD2 may fit D (5 bases each). There are 15 residues in the CDR3. Germline CDR1 reads SGHTA; CDR2 reads FQGNSA. The germline V and J ends were trimmed by 1 base and 1 base, with 8 bases remaining between them. The CDR3 region is CASSLVWGAKNIQYF. The DNA of the CDR3 is TGTGCCAGCAGCTTAGTTTGGGGGGCCAAAAACATTCAGTACTTC.

At least ten counts were recorded for this clonotype. The chain uses TRBV6-5 and TRBJ2-7; 10 bases match TRBD1. CDR1 MNHEY and CDR2 SVGAGI come from the germline V gene. The CDR3 sequence is 15 residues long. V lost 0 bases to trimming and J lost 5 bases; unmatched junction nucleotides: 4. The CDR3 region has the DNA TGTGCCAGCAGTTACTCCGGACAGGGGGACCACGAGCAGTACTTC. It is translated as CASSYSGQGDHEQYF.

V is TRBV3-1 and J is TRBJ2-1, with TRBD2 matching over 9 bases. The J segment lost 10 bases and the V segment lost 0 bases, leaving 10 bases of the junction unmatched. Germline CDR1 and CDR2: LGHDT and YNNKEL (reference sequence). This CDR3 is built from 16 residues. DNA for the CDR3: TGTGCCAGCAGCCAAGATCTGGCGGGGGGGCCCCAGGAGCAGTTCTTC. It specifies CASSQDLAGGPQEQFF.

This clonotype was detected ten times or more. The J gene is TRBJ1-1, the V gene TRBV27; possible D gene TRBD1, 5 bases. Germline V gene lookup returns CDR1 MNHEY and CDR2 SMNVEV (reference sequence). V was clipped by 2 bases and J by 4 bases, with 8 bases between them. This CDR3 comprises 13 residues. CDR3 nucleotides: TGTGCCAGCAGTTTAAGGGGTAGCACTGAAGCTTTCTTT. Translated, it gives CASSLRGSTEAFF.

The chain joins TRBV12-2 to TRBJ2-5; TRBD1, the D gene given by the table, was not confirmed from the DNA. TRBV12-2 is a known pseudogene. CDR3 size: 18 residues. The CDR3 is CASRLVAYAGTHQETQYF. The CDR3 coding sequence is TGTGCAAGTCGCTTAGTCGCGTACGCCGGGACCCACCAAGAGACCCAGTACTTC.

This clonotype was recorded once. Being one base from a much bigger clone, this may be a read error. This chain links TRBV6-5 with TRBJ1-2; D ambiguous. Trimming pared 2 bases from V and 4 bases from J, leaving 8 bases between. CDR3 size: 13 residues. CDR1 and CDR2 from the germline V gene are MNHEY and SVGAGI. This CDR3 is CASSYGQVYGYTF. For the CDR3, the DNA is TGTGCCAGCAGTTACGGGCAGGTCTATGGCTACACCTTC.

This clonotype was seen at least ten times. This chain uses TRBV20-1 with TRBJ2-1; 10 bases are shared with TRBD2. Germline assignment: CDR1 DFQATT and CDR2 SNEGSKA (reference sequence). This CDR3 is built from 18 residues. Losses at the gene ends were 3 bases for V and 0 bases for J; bases not matched to a gene: 11. Written as DNA, the CDR3 is TGCAGTGCTAGGGCCGTCTTTAGCGGGGGGAGCTCCTACAATGAGCAGTTCTTC. It is translated as CSARAVFSGGSSYNEQFF.

This clonotype was observed a handful of times. The CDR3: CAISIDRGYGYTF. The CDR3 DNA reads as TGTGCCATCAGCATAGACAGGGGCTATGGCTACACCTTC. The chain is built from TRBV10-3 and TRBJ1-2; 8 nucleotides line up with TRBD1. V was pared by 6 bases and J by 4 bases, with 4 bases of the junction left unmatched. Germline assignment: CDR1 ENHRY and CDR2 SYGVKD. The CDR3 runs to 13 residues.